This T cell receptor (beta chain) was documented in a study of blood T cell repertoires in COVID-19. Per the original data handling: Researchers report that nucleated cell counts were estimated from reference gene primer amplification. Profiled with immunoSEQ multiplex PCR; TCRdb holds only in-frame clones, not every one. V and J calls and clone size follow that table, whereas D and trimming were derived from the DNA. The sample consists of about 180,000 clones, roughly 88% of them appearing once. V lost 0 bases and J lost 0; bases outside the gene matches: 7. Germline V gives CDR1 KGHDR, CDR2 SFDVKD. The CDR3 spans 19 residues.

The sequence came from a man in his forties or fifties who had recovered from COVID-19. What was sequenced was PBMCs or T cells enriched from blood (not recorded which). The chain is built from TRBV24-1 and TRBJ2-3; 11 bases are shared with TRBD2. The CDR3 spells CATSDLRASGGKSTDTQYF. The CDR3 nucleotides are TGTGCCACCAGTGATTTGAGGGCTAGCGGGGGGAAAAGCACAGATACGCAGTATTTT.